This is a list of T cell receptor beta chains from one sample in a study of T-cell memory formation after mild COVID-19. TCRdb re-derived calls from the 5' RACE reads in MiXCR, one entry per CDR3 protein. The sample shows about 350,000 distinct CDR3 sequences, approximately 15% of them seen only once. Sequenced material: PBMCs or a T cell subset sorted from them (not recorded which). The receptors here all came from a man between 18 and 29 years old who had mild COVID-19 (a few samples of this study predate the infection). Cell type and time point are not known. Each CDR3 is given with its conserved first and last residue. A D gene is named only where the DNA matches it firmly. Clone size, where shown, is once, few, many, or a class for clones that have expanded.

abundance	v_gene	d_gene	j_gene	CDR3nt	CDR3aa
many	TRBV29-1	NA	TRBJ1-2	TGCAGCGTTGTCCCAGCTCACTATGGCTACACCTTC	CSVVPAHYGYTF
few	TRBV6-2/TRBV6-3	TRBD1	TRBJ2-7	TGTGCCAGCAGTTACGCCGGGACAGGGGTTTGGGAGCAGTACTTC	CASSYAGTGVWEQYF
NA	TRBV4-3	NA	TRBJ1-1	TGCGCCAGCAGCCGAACAGGGCTGAGGACTGAAGCTTTCTTT	CASSRTGLRTEAFF
NA	TRBV5-4	NA	TRBJ2-4	NA	CASSSFGAGRGNIQYF
many	TRBV7-7	NA	TRBJ1-1	TGTGCTAGCAGCTTACTGGAGAACACTGAAGCTTTCTTT	CASSLLENTEAFF
many	TRBV6-5	TRBD1	TRBJ2-7	TGTGCCAGCAGTTACGGGACAGGGATCGAGCAGTACTTC	CASSYGTGIEQYF
few	TRBV3-1	NA	TRBJ1-6	TGTGCCAGCAGCCAAGGCAGGTCTAATTCACCCCTCCACTTT	CASSQGRSNSPLHF
NA	TRBV3-1	TRBD2	TRBJ2-7	TGTGCCAGCAGCTGGGGACTAGCGGGGGGGACCTACGAGCAGTACTTC	CASSWGLAGGTYEQYF
NA	TRBV20-1	TRBD1	TRBJ1-6	TGCAGTGCTACGAGACAGGGTTTTTATTCACCCCTCCACTTT	CSATRQGFYSPLHF
few	TRBV20-1	NA	TRBJ2-7	TGCAGTGCTAGGATTGGCCGACTTTACGAGCAGTACTTC	CSARIGRLYEQYF
many	TRBV7-3	TRBD1	TRBJ2-3	TGTGCCAGCAGCTTGGTGGGACAGGGCACAGATACGCAGTATTTT	CASSLVGQGTDTQYF
many	TRBV11-2	NA	TRBJ2-7	TGTGCCAGCAGCTTAACACAGGGTCATTACGAGCAGTACTTC	CASSLTQGHYEQYF
many	TRBV7-3	TRBD2	TRBJ2-7	TGTGCCAGCAGCTTAAGCGGAGCGGGGGCCGCCTCCTACGAGCAGTACTTC	CASSLSGAGAASYEQYF
once	TRBV12-3/TRBV12-4	TRBD1	TRBJ2-2	TGTGCCAGCAGACTACGGACAGGACCGTTGGACACCGGGGAGCTGTTTTTT	CASRLRTGPLDTGELFF
few	TRBV7-2	NA	TRBJ1-1	TGTGCCAGCAGCCCGCGGGCCGGGAGCACTGAAGCTTTCTTT	CASSPRAGSTEAFF
few	TRBV20-1	NA	TRBJ2-7	TGCAGTGCTAGATTGGGGGGCTACGAGCAGTACTTC	CSARLGGYEQYF
few	TRBV7-9	TRBD2	TRBJ2-1	TGTGCCAGCAGCCGAAGACTAGCGGCCTACAATGAGCAGTTCTTC	CASSRRLAAYNEQFF
few	TRBV7-2	NA	TRBJ1-2	TGTGCCAGCAGCCCCAGGACCGGCGGCTACACCTTC	CASSPRTGGYTF
many	TRBV6-5	NA	TRBJ2-2	TGTGCCAGCAGTTTCACACGAGGGACCGGGGAGCTGTTTTTT	CASSFTRGTGELFF
many	TRBV20-1	TRBD2	TRBJ2-1	TGCAGTGCTAGCCACCCCGGGACTAGCGGGGTATATGAGCAGTTCTTC	CSASHPGTSGVYEQFF
NA	TRBV18	TRBD2	TRBJ2-6	TGTGCCAGCTCACCACTAGCGGGGGACAACTCTGGGGCCAACGTCCTGACTTTC	CASSPLAGDNSGANVLTF
few	TRBV5-1	NA	TRBJ1-1	TGCGCCAGCAGCTTGGTATTCCAGGGGATGAACACTGAAGCTTTCTTT	CASSLVFQGMNTEAFF
few	TRBV5-1	TRBD1	TRBJ2-5	TGCGCCAGCAGCCAGGGACAGCTTCAGAACGAAGAGACCCAGTACTTC	CASSQGQLQNEETQYF
few	TRBV6-5	NA	TRBJ1-1	TGTGCCAGCAGTTACTACCGGACATCCGGCACTGAAGCTTTCTTT	CASSYYRTSGTEAFF
few	TRBV18	TRBD1	TRBJ1-5	TGTGCCAGCTCACCCGGACAGGGTCTTCAGCCCCAGCATTTT	CASSPGQGLQPQHF
NA	TRBV7-9	NA	TRBJ1-1	TGTGCCAGCAGCTTCGACAGCGGAGGCACTGAAGCTTTCTTT	CASSFDSGGTEAFF
many	TRBV18	NA	TRBJ2-6	TGTGCCAGCTCACCACCGAGGAGCTCTGGGGCCAACGTCCTGACTTTC	CASSPPRSSGANVLTF
few	TRBV30	NA	TRBJ1-2	TGTGCCTGGAGTCCCGGGGGCTCTGGCTACACCTTC	CAWSPGGSGYTF
NA	TRBV5-1	TRBD1	TRBJ1-1	TGCGCCAGCATGTTGACAGGGGGCAACACTGAAGCTTTCTTT	CASMLTGGNTEAFF
few	TRBV5-1	NA	TRBJ2-3	TGCGCCAGCAGCACTCAGGGTGAGACAGATACGCAGTATTTT	CASSTQGETDTQYF
once	TRBV6-1	NA	TRBJ2-1	TGTGCCAGCCAGTTGGAAAACTCCTACAATGAGCAGTTCTTC	CASQLENSYNEQFF
NA	TRBV7-9	TRBD1	TRBJ2-2	TGTGCCAGCAGCCGCCTCAGGGGGCGCACCGGGGAGCTGTTTTTT	CASSRLRGRTGELFF